The T cell receptor (beta chain) under discussion was sequenced for a study of blood T cell repertoires in COVID-19. For the study at large: Sources were T cells, B-cell-depleted T cells, or PBMCs; the material itself was cDNA or gDNA.

Per germline, CDR1 SEHNR and CDR2 FQNEAQ (reference sequence). The V gene end was trimmed by 5 bases and the J gene end by 7 bases; junction bases not matched to a gene: 7. The CDR3 totals 14 residues. Original processing methods: Quantification of nucleated cells was approximated via reference gene primer amplification. Profiled with immunoSEQ multiplex PCR; TCRdb holds only in-frame clones, not every one. V, J and clone size are those of that table, while D and trimming were read from the DNA. The sample has some 380,000 clones; more than 75% are singletons. This TCR came from a human donor with acute or convalescent COVID-19. The donor label of this sample is uncertain. The source material was peripheral blood. V and J are TRBV7-9 and TRBJ2-1; 8 nucleotides line up with TRBD1. The CDR3, as DNA: TGTGCCAGCAGCCCGTGGACAGGGCGGAATGAGCAGTTCTTC. Protein: CASSPWTGRNEQFF.